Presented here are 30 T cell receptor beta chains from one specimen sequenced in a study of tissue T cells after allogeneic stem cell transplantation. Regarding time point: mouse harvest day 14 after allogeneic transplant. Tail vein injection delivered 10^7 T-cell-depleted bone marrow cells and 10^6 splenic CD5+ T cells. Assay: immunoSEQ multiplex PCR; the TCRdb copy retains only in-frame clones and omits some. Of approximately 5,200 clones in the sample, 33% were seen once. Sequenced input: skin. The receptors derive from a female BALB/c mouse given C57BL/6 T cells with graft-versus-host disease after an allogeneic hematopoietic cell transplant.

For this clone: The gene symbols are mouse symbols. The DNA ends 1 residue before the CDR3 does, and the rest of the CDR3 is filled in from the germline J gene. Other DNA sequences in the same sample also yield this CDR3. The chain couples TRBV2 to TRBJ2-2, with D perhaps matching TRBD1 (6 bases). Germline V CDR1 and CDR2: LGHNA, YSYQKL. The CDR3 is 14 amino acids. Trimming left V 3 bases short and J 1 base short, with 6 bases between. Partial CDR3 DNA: TGTGCCAGCAGCCAGGGACAAAACACCGGGCAGCTCTAC. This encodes CASSQGQNTGQLY. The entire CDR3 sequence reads CASSQGQNTGQLYF.

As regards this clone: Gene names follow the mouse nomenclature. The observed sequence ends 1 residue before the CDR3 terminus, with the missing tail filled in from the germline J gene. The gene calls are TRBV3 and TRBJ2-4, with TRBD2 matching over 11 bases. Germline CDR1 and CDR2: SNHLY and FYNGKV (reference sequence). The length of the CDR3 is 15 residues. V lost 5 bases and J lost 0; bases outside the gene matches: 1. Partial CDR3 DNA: TGTGCCAGCAGCCGGGACTGGGGGAGTCAAAACACCTTGTAC. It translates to CASSRDWGSQNTLY. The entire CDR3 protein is CASSRDWGSQNTLYF.

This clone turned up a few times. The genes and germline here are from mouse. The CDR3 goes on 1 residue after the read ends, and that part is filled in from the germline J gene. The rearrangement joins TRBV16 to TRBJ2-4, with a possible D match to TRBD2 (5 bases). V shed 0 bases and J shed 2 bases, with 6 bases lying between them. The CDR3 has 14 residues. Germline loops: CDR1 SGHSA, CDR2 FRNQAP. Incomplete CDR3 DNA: TGTGCAAGCAGCTTAGATGGGGTTCAAAACACCTTGTAC. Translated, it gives CASSLDGVQNTLY. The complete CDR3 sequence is CASSLDGVQNTLYF. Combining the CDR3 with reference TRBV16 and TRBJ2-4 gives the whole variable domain NAGVIQTPRHKVTGKGQEATLWCEPISGHSAVFWYRQTIVQGLEFLTYFRNQAPIDDSGMPKERFSAQMPNQSHSTLKIQSTQPQDSAVYLCASSLDGVQNTLYFGAGTRLSVL.

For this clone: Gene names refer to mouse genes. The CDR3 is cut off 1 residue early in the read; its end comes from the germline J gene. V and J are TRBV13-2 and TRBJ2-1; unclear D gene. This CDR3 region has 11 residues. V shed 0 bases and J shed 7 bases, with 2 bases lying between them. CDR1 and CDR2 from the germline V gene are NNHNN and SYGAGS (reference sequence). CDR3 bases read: TGTGCCAGCGGTGATGGGGCTGAGCAGTTC. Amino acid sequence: CASGDGAEQF. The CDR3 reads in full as CASGDGAEQFF.

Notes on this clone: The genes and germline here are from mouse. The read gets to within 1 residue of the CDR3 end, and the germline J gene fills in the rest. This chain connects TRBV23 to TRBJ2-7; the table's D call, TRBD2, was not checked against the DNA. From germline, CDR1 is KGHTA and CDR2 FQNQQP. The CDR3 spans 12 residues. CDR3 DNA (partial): TGCTCCAGCAGTCCTGGGAACTATGAACAGTAC. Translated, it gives CSSSPGNYEQY. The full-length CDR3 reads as CSSSPGNYEQYF.

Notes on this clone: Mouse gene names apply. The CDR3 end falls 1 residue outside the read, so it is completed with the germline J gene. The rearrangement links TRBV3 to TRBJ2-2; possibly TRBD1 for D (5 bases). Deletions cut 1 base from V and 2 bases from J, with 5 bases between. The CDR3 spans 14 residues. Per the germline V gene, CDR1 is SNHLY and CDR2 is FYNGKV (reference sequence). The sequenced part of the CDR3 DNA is TGTGCCAGCAGCTTAGAGGGGAACACCGGGCAGCTCTAC. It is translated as CASSLEGNTGQLY. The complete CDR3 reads CASSLEGNTGQLYF.

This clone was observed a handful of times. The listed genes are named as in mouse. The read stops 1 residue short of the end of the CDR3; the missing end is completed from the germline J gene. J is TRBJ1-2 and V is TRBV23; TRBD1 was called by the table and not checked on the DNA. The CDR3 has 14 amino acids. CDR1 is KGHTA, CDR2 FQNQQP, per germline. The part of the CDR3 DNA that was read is TGCTCCAGCAGTCAAGACACCTCAAACTCCGACTACACC. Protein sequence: CSSSQDTSNSDYT. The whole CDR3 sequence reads CSSSQDTSNSDYTF.

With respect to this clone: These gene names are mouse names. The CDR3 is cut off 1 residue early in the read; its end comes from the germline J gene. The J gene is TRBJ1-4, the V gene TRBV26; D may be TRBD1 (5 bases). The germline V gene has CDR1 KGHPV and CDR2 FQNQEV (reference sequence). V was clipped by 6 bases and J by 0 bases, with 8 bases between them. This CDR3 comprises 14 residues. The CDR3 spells CASSDRVSNERLFF. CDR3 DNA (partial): TGTGCCAGCAGCGACAGAGTTTCCAACGAAAGATTATTT.

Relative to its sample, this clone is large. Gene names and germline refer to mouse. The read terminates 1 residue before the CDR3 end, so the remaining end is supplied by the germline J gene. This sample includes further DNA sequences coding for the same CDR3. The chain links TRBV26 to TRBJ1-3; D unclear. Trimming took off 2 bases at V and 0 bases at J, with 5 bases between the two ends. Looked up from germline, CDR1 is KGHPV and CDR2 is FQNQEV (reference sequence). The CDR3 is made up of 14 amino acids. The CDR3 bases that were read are TGTGCCAGCAGTCTGGGGGTTTCTGGAAATACGCTCTAT. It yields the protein CASSLGVSGNTLY. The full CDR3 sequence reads CASSLGVSGNTLYF.

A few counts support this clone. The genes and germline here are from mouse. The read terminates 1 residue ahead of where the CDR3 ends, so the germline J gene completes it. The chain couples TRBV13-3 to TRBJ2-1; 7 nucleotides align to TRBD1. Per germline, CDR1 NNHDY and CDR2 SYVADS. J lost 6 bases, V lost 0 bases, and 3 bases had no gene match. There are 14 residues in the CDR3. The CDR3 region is CASSDATGVAEQFF. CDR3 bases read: TGTGCCAGCAGTGATGCAACAGGGGTTGCTGAGCAGTTC.

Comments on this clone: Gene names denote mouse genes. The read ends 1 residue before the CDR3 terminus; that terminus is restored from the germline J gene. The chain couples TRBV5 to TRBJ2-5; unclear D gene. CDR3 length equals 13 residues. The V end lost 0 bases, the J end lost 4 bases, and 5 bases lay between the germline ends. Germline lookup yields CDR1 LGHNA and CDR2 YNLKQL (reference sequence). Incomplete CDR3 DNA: TGTGCCAGCAGCCAAGATCAGAAAGACACCCAGTAC. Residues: CASSQDQKDTQY. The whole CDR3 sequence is CASSQDQKDTQYF.

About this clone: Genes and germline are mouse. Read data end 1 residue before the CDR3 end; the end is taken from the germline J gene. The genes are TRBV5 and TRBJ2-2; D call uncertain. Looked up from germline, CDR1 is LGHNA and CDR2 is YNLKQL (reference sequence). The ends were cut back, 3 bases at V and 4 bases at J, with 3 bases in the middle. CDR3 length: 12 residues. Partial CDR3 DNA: TGTGCCAGCAGCCAGTCCACCGGGCAGCTCTAC. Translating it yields CASSQSTGQLY. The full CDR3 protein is CASSQSTGQLYF.

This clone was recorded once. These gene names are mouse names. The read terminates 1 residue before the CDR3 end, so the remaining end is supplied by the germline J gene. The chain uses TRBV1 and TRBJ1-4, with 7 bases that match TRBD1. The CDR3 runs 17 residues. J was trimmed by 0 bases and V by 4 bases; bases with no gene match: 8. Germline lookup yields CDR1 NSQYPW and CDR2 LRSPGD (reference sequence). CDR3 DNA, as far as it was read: TGCACCTGCAGTGGGACCGGGACAGAATTTTCCAACGAAAGATTATTT. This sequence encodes CTCSGTGTEFSNERLF. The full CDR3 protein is CTCSGTGTEFSNERLFF.

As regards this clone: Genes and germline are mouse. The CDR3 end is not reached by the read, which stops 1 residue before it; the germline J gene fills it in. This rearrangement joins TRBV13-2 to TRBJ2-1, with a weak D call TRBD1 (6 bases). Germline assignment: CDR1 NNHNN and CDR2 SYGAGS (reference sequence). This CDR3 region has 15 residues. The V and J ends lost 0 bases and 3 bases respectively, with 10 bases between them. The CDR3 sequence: CASGDGRGFYAEQFF. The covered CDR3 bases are TGTGCCAGCGGTGATGGGAGGGGGTTCTATGCTGAGCAGTTC.

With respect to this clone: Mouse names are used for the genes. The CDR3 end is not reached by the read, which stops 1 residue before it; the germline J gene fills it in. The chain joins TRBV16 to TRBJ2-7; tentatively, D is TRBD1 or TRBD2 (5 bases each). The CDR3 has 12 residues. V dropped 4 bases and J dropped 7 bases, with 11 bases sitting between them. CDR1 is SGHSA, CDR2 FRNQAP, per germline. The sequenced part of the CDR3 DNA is TGTGCAAGCAGCTCCGGGACGGGGGAACAGTAC. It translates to CASSSGTGEQY. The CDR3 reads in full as CASSSGTGEQYF.

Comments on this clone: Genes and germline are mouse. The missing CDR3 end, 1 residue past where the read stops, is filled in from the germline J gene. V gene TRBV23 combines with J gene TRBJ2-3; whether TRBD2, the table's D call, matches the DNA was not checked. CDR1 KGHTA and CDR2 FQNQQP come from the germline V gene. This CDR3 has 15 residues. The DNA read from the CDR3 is TGCTCCAGCAGTCCTACTGGGGGGGCGTCAGAAACGCTGTAT. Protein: CSSSPTGGASETLY. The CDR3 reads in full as CSSSPTGGASETLYF.

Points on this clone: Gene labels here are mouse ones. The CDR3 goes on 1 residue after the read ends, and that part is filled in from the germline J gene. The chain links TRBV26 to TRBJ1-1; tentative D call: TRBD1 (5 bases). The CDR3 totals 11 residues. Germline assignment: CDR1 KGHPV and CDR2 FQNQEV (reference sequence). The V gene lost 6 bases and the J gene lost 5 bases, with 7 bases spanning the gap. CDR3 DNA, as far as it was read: TGTGCCAGCAGCAGGGAGACAGAAGTCTTC. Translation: CASSRETEVF. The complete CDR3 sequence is CASSRETEVFF.

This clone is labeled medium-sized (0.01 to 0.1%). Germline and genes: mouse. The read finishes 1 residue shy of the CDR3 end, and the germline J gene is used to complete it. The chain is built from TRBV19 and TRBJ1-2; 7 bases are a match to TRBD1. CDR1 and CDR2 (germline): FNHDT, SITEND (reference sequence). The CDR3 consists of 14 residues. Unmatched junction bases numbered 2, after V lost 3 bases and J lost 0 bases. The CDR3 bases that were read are TGTGCCAGCAGTAGCCAGGGGGCAAACTCCGACTACACC. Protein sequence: CASSSQGANSDYT. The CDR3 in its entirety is CASSSQGANSDYTF.

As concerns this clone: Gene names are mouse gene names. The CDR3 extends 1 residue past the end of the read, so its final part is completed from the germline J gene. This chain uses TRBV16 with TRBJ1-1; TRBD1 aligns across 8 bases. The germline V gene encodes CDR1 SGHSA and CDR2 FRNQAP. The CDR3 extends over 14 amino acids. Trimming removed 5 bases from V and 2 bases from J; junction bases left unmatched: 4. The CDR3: CASSTDRGNTEVFF. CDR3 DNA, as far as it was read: TGTGCAAGCAGCACCGACAGGGGTAACACAGAAGTCTTC.

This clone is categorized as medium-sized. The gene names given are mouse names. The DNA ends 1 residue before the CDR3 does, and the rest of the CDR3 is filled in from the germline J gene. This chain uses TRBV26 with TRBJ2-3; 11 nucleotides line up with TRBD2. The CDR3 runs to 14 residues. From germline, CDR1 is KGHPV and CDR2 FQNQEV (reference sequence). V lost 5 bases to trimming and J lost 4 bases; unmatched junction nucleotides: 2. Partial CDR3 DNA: TGTGCCAGCAGTAGGGACTGGGGGCCAGAAACGCTGTAT. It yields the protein CASSRDWGPETLY. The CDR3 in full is CASSRDWGPETLYF.

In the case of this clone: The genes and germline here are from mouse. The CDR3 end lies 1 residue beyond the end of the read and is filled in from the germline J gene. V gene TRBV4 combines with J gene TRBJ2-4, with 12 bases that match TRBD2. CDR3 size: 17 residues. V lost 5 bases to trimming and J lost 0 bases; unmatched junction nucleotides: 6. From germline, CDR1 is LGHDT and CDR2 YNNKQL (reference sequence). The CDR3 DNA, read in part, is TGTGCCAGCAGCCCGACTGGGGGGGCGCTGAGTCAAAACACCTTGTAC. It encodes CASSPTGGALSQNTLY. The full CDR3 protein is CASSPTGGALSQNTLYF. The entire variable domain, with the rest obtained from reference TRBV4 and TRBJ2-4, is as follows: ETAVFQTPNYHVTQVGNEVSFNCKQTLGHDTMYWYKQDSKKLLKIMFSYNNKQLIVNETVPRRFSPQSSDKAHLNLRIKSVEPEDSAVYLCASSPTGGALSQNTLYFGAGTRLSVL.

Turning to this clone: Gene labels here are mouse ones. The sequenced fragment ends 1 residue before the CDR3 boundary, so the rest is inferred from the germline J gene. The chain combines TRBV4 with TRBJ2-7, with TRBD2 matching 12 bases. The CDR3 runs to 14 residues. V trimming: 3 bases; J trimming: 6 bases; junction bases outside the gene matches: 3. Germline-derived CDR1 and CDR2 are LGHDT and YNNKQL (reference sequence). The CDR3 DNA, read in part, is TGTGCCAGCAGCTACGACTGGGGGGGCTTTGAACAGTAC. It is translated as CASSYDWGGFEQY. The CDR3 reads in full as CASSYDWGGFEQYF.

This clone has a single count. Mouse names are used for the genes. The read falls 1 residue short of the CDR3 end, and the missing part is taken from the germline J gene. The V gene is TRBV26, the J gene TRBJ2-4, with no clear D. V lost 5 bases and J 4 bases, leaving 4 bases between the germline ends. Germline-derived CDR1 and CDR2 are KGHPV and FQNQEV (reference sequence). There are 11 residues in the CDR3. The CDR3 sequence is CASSEENTLYF. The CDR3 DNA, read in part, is TGTGCCAGCAGTGAAGAAAACACCTTGTAC.

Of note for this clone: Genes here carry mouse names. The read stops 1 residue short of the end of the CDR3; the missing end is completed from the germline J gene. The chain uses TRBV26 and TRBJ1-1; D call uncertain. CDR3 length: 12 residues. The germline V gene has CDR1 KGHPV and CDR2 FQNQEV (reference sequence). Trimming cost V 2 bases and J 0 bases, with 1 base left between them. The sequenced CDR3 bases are TGTGCCAGCAGTCTGCAGAACACAGAAGTCTTC. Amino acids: CASSLQNTEVF. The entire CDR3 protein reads CASSLQNTEVFF.

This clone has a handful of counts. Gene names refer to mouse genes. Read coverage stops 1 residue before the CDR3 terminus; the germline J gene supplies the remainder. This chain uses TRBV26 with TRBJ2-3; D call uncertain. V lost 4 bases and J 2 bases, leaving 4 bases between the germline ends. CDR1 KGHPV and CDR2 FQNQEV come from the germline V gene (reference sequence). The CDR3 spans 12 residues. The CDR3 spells CASSRAAETLYF. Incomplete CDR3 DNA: TGTGCCAGCAGTCGAGCTGCAGAAACGCTGTAT. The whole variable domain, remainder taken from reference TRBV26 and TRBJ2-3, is NSKVIQTPRYLVKGQGQKAKMRCIPEKGHPVVFWYQQNKNNEFKFLINFQNQEVLQQIDMTEKRFSAECPSNSPCSLEIQSSEAGDSALYLCASSRAAETLYFGSGTRLTVL.

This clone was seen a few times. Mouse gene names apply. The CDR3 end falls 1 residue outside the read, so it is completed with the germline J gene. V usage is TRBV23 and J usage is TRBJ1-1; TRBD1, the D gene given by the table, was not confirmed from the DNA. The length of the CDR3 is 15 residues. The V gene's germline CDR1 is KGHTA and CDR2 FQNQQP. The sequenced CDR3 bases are TGCTCCAGCAGTCCTCTGGGACAGGGAAACACAGAAGTCTTC. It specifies CSSSPLGQGNTEVF. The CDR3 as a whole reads CSSSPLGQGNTEVFF.

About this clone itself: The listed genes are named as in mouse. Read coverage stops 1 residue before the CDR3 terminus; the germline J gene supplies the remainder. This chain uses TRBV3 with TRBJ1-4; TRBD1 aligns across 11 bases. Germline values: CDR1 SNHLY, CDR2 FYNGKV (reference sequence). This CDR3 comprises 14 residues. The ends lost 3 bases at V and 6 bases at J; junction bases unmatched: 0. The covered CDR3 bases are TGTGCCAGCAGCTTGGGACAGGGGGACGAAAGATTATTT. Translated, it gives CASSLGQGDERLF. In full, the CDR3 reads CASSLGQGDERLFF. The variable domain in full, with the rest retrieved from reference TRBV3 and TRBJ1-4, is GPKVLQIPSHQIIDMGQMVTLNCDPVSNHLYFYWYKQILGQQMEFLVNFYNGKVMEKSKLFKDQFSVERPDGSYFTLKIQPTALEDSAVYFCASSLGQGDERLFFGHGTKLSVL.

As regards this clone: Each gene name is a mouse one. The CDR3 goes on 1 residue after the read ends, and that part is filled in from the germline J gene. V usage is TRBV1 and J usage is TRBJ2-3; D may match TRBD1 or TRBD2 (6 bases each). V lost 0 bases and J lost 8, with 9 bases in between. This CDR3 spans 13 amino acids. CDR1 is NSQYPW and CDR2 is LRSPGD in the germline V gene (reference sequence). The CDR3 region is CTCSADEGGTLYF. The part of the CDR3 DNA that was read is TGCACCTGCAGTGCAGATGAGGGGGGAACGCTGTAT.

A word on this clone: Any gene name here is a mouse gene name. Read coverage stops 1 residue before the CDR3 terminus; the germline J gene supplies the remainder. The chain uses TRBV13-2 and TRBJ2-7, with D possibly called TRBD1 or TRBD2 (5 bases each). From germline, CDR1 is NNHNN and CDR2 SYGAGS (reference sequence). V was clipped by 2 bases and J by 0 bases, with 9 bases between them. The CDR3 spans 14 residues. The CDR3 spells CASGEGTSSYEQYF. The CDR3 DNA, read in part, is TGTGCCAGCGGTGAGGGGACGAGCTCCTATGAACAGTAC.

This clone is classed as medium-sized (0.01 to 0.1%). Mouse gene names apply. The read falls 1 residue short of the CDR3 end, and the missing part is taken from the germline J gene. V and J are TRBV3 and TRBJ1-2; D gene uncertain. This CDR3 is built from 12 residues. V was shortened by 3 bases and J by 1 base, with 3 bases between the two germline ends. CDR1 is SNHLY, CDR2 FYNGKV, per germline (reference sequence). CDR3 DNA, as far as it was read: TGTGCCAGCAGCTTCAGAAACTCCGACTACACC. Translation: CASSFRNSDYT. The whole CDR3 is CASSFRNSDYTF. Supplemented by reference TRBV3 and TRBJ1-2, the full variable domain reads GPKVLQIPSHQIIDMGQMVTLNCDPVSNHLYFYWYKQILGQQMEFLVNFYNGKVMEKSKLFKDQFSVERPDGSYFTLKIQPTALEDSAVYFCASSFRNSDYTFGSGTRLLVI.